This T cell receptor beta chain appears in the sequencing data of a study of T-cell reconstitution after alpha-beta-depleted transplantation in children. Findings and limits, study-wide: Newly produced T cells mostly provided counts and TCRbeta diversity after one year, as hyperexpanded clones declined. The origin of alpha-beta T cells about two months after transplant was reportedly several hundred expanded graft clones. The origin of high day-60 TCRbeta diversity in some patients lay in surviving recipient T cells and thymic progenitors.

The CDR3 is 14 residues long. Per germline, CDR1 SGHAT and CDR2 FQNNGV. V dropped 6 bases and J dropped 5; count of bases not matched to a gene: 5. Unique molecular identifiers were incorporated during preparation of the TCRbeta library. TCRdb called the PCR reads again in MiXCR, with one record for every CDR3 protein. The sample has approximately 270,000 distinct CDR3 sequences; roughly a quarter are singletons. This clonotype was counted only a few times. Its cognate antigen is unknown. The rearrangement links TRBV11-2 to TRBJ2-2, with 8 bases aligning to TRBD2. The sample was PBMCs, mostly from graft donor cells, taken 360 days after TCRalphabeta/CD19-depleted stem cell transplant. This receptor was taken from a female patient aged 2 to 10 who had a stem cell transplant for congenital amegakaryocytic thrombocytopenia, so the T cells may come from the graft donor. The CDR3 coding sequence is TGTGCCAGCAGAGGCATAGCGGGAACCGGGGAGCTGTTTTTT. This codes for CASRGIAGTGELFF.